This TCR beta chain emerged from a study of cytomegalovirus exposure and HLA in healthy donors. With regard to this clone: Its antigen is unidentified.

Study-level findings and limits: Trimming of TCR beta V- and J-genes showed a link, identified in a later analysis, to a missense DCLRE1C variant. Earlier findings revealed that most TCR beta V segments proved productive either about 87% or about 30% of the time.

A multiplex PCR was run with 60 Vbeta primers and 13 Jbeta primers. Sequencing was performed with immunoSEQ multiplex PCR; in TCRdb, only in-frame clones are kept and a portion is missing. The sample carries roughly 160,000 clones, more than 80% recorded once. This CDR3 contains 14 residues. The germline V gene encodes CDR1 SGHRS and CDR2 YFSETQ. V lost 1 base to trimming and J lost 4 bases, with 11 bases between them. The sequence derives from a woman under 40 in good health and CMV-seropositive. The source material was PBMCs. V usage is TRBV5-1 and J usage is TRBJ1-1; D not certain. CDR3 nucleotides: TGCGCCAGCAGCTTGAACAGACCTTTCACTGAAGCTTTCTTT. Its protein product is CASSLNRPFTEAFF.